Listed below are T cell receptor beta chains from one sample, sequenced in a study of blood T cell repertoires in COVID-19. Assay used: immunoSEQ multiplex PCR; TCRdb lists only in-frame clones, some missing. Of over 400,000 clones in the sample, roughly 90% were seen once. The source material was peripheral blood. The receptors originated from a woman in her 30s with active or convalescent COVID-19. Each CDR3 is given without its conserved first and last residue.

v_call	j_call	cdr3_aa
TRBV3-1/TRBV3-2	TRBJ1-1	ASSLRGQILRGAF
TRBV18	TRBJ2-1	ASSSLGSVLSNEQF
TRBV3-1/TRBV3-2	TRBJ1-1	ASSGRTVPEAF
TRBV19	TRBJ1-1	ASSYRNTEAF
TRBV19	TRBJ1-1	ASSIVSGYTEAF
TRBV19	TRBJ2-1	ASSIEGGSSYNEQF
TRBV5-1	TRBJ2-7	ASSWDRGTYEQY
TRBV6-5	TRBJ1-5	ASSYSLPYSNQPQH
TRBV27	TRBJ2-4	ASSFVGQGNIQY
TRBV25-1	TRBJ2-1	ASSVPQGNEQF
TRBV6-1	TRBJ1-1	ASSELGPEAF
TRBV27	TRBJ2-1	ASSLGEGRGLGNEQF
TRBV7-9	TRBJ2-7	ASSPGQESSYEQY
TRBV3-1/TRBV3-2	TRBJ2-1	ASSHVLERGNEQF
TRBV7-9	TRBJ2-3	ASRDRTSTDTQY
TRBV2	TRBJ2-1	ASRRGETYNEQF
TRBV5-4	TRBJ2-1	ASSWGTSGPYNEQF
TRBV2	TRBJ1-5	ASTSTGLNNQPQH
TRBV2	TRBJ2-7	ASKNGYEQY
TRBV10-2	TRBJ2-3	ASTPGLETDTQY
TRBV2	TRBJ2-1	ASSESPGNNEQF
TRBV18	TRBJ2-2	ASSPFGGSNTGELF
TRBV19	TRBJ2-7	ASSWGGADYYEQY
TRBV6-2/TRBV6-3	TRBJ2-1	ASSILGQGPGLGNEQF
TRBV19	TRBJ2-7	ASRKGGTYEQY
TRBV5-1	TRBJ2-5	ASSVISRGRDQETQY
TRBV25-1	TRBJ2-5	ASSEPGTYQETQY